Here is one T cell receptor beta chain with its context. Its antigen is unidentified. The germline V gene encodes CDR1 MDHEN and CDR2 SYDVKM. The CDR3 runs to 18 residues. The V segment lost 4 bases and the J segment 7 bases; nucleotides outside the gene matches: 14. From RNA transcripts, TCR beta CDR3 regions were amplified. The primer set for the first-round RT-PCR of the TCR CDR3 was HTBI. A single record per CDR3 protein comes from TCRdb applying MiXCR to the multiplex PCR reads. Here the sample spans around 350,000 distinct CDR3 sequences, 19% being singletons. The data stem from a study of T cells in Graves' hyperthyroidism and ophthalmopathy. Study-wide background: Before any treatment, at initial diagnosis, peripheral blood was collected.

An absence of ophthalmopathy progression within 18 months meant stable Graves' hyperthyroidism. Each patient was aged 18 to 65 and had newly diagnosed hyperthyroidism of under 2 months' duration. General observations from the study: Progression to ophthalmopathy was predicted a median of about 6.6 months early.

Sequencing used blood. This TCR derives from a woman between 18 and 29 years old with Graves' hyperthyroidism. The chain carries TRBV28 and TRBJ2-7; 15 bases match TRBD2. The CDR3 DNA reads as TGTGCCAGCAGTTCCCGTCCTGGACTAGCGGGAGGGCCGGGGGAGCAGTACTTC. Protein: CASSSRPGLAGGPGEQYF.